The rows below give T cell receptor beta chains drawn from one sample of a study of blood T cell repertoires in COVID-19. Sequenced by immunoSEQ multiplex PCR; TCRdb stores in-frame clones only, minus some. The table has around 70,000 clones, 87% seen once. The sequenced sample was peripheral blood. The receptors shown here come from a woman older than 75 with active or convalescent COVID-19. Each CDR3 is given with its conserved first and last residue. Each record gives: D gene, CDR3 length, J gene, V gene, clone size, CDR3 protein, CDR3 DNA. A D gene is named only where the DNA matches it firmly. Only some rows state a clone size, as once, few, many or a class for expanded clones.

d_call: .; cdr3_length: 15; j_call: TRBJ2-1; v_call: TRBV7-2; clone_size: once; cdr3_aa: CASSIGTPSYNEQFF; cdr3_nt: TGTGCCAGCAGCATCGGGACACCCTCCTACAATGAGCAGTTCTTC
d_call: .; cdr3_length: 21; j_call: TRBJ2-3; v_call: TRBV3-1/TRBV3-2; clone_size: .; cdr3_aa: CASSQFPPTSGFSRSADTQYF; cdr3_nt: TGTGCCAGCAGCCAATTTCCCCCGACGTCAGGATTTTCCAGATCAGCAGATACGCAGTATTTT
d_call: TRBD1; cdr3_length: 16; j_call: TRBJ1-4; v_call: TRBV7-8; clone_size: .; cdr3_aa: CASSSDRAATNEKLFF; cdr3_nt: TGTGCCAGCAGTTCTGACAGGGCCGCAACTAATGAAAAACTGTTTTTT
d_call: TRBD1; cdr3_length: 14; j_call: TRBJ1-3; v_call: TRBV30; clone_size: .; cdr3_aa: CASLTGGVGNTIYF; cdr3_nt: TGTGCCTCACTGACAGGGGGTGTTGGAAACACCATATATTTT
d_call: .; cdr3_length: 15; j_call: TRBJ1-1; v_call: TRBV6-2/TRBV6-3; clone_size: .; cdr3_aa: CASSYDAGFDTEAFF; cdr3_nt: TGTGCCAGCAGTTACGATGCAGGGTTCGACACTGAAGCTTTCTTT
d_call: .; cdr3_length: 14; j_call: TRBJ2-7; v_call: TRBV4-3; clone_size: .; cdr3_aa: CASSQDFRTAEQYF; cdr3_nt: TGCGCCAGCAGCCAAGATTTTAGAACAGCCGAGCAGTACTTC
d_call: TRBD1; cdr3_length: 13; j_call: TRBJ2-7; v_call: TRBV5-5; clone_size: once; cdr3_aa: CASTMGQGLVQYF; cdr3_nt: TGTGCCAGCACCATGGGACAGGGACTCGTGCAGTACTTC
d_call: .; cdr3_length: 15; j_call: TRBJ1-2; v_call: TRBV4-3; clone_size: .; cdr3_aa: CASSQDSTGFGGYTF; cdr3_nt: TGCGCCAGCAGCCAAGATTCGACGGGGTTCGGGGGCTACACCTTC
d_call: .; cdr3_length: 15; j_call: TRBJ1-3; v_call: TRBV5-1; clone_size: .; cdr3_aa: CASSLEGASGNTIYF; cdr3_nt: TGCGCCAGCAGCTTGGAAGGGGCCTCTGGAAACACCATATATTTT
d_call: .; cdr3_length: 13; j_call: TRBJ1-2; v_call: TRBV7-2; clone_size: .; cdr3_aa: CASSLAGTFGYTF; cdr3_nt: TGTGCCAGCAGCTTAGCTGGGACTTTTGGCTACACCTTC
d_call: .; cdr3_length: 14; j_call: TRBJ2-1; v_call: TRBV5-1; clone_size: .; cdr3_aa: CASSLGSSYNEQFF; cdr3_nt: TGCGCCAGCAGCTTAGGGAGCTCCTACAATGAGCAGTTCTTC
d_call: .; cdr3_length: 15; j_call: TRBJ1-1; v_call: TRBV7-2; clone_size: few; cdr3_aa: CASSLIGQLITEAFF; cdr3_nt: TGTGCCAGCAGCTTAATCGGACAGTTAATTACTGAAGCTTTCTTT
d_call: TRBD1; cdr3_length: 16; j_call: TRBJ1-2; v_call: TRBV2; clone_size: .; cdr3_aa: CASRGRDRGRSNGYTF; cdr3_nt: TGTGCCAGCAGGGGCCGGGACAGGGGGCGGAGTAATGGCTACACCTTC
d_call: TRBD1; cdr3_length: 14; j_call: TRBJ2-1; v_call: TRBV18; clone_size: .; cdr3_aa: CASSHLTGSDEQFF; cdr3_nt: TGTGCCAGCTCACACCTGACAGGGTCGGATGAGCAGTTCTTC
d_call: TRBD1; cdr3_length: 14; j_call: TRBJ2-5; v_call: TRBV30; clone_size: .; cdr3_aa: CAWRGQGYQETQYF; cdr3_nt: TGTGCCTGGAGGGGACAGGGGTACCAAGAGACCCAGTACTTC
d_call: TRBD1; cdr3_length: 14; j_call: TRBJ1-3; v_call: TRBV10-3; clone_size: once; cdr3_aa: CATLRDREGNTIYF; cdr3_nt: TGTGCCACCCTAAGAGACAGGGAAGGAAACACCATATATTTT
d_call: .; cdr3_length: 14; j_call: TRBJ2-7; v_call: TRBV19; clone_size: .; cdr3_aa: CASSTTGGAYEQYF; cdr3_nt: TGTGCCAGTAGTACCACAGGGGGGGCCTACGAGCAGTACTTC
d_call: TRBD1; cdr3_length: 14; j_call: TRBJ1-2; v_call: TRBV7-8; clone_size: .; cdr3_aa: CASGRGQGAYGYTF; cdr3_nt: TGTGCCAGCGGCCGAGGCCAGGGGGCCTATGGCTACACCTTC
d_call: .; cdr3_length: 16; j_call: TRBJ2-5; v_call: TRBV5-1; clone_size: .; cdr3_aa: CASSPGTVHHQETQYF; cdr3_nt: TGCGCCAGCAGCCCGGGGACTGTCCACCATCAAGAGACCCAGTACTTC
d_call: TRBD1; cdr3_length: 15; j_call: TRBJ2-7; v_call: TRBV5-1; clone_size: .; cdr3_aa: CASAGGQAPTYEQYF; cdr3_nt: TGCGCCAGTGCCGGGGGACAGGCACCTACCTACGAGCAGTACTTC
d_call: TRBD1; cdr3_length: 15; j_call: TRBJ2-2; v_call: TRBV7-2; clone_size: .; cdr3_aa: CASSPDRGRDGELFF; cdr3_nt: TGTGCCAGCAGCCCGGACAGGGGGCGGGACGGGGAGCTGTTTTTT
d_call: TRBD1; cdr3_length: 15; j_call: TRBJ1-4; v_call: TRBV7-9; clone_size: .; cdr3_aa: CASSSLTGGGEKLFF; cdr3_nt: TGTGCCAGCAGCTCGTTGACAGGGGGAGGTGAAAAACTGTTTTTT
d_call: .; cdr3_length: 13; j_call: TRBJ1-1; v_call: TRBV29-1; clone_size: .; cdr3_aa: CSAQVGGNTEAFF; cdr3_nt: TGCAGCGCCCAGGTCGGAGGGAACACTGAAGCTTTCTTT
d_call: TRBD1; cdr3_length: 16; j_call: TRBJ2-7; v_call: TRBV5-1; clone_size: .; cdr3_aa: CASSPNAGTGYDEQYF; cdr3_nt: TGCGCCAGCAGCCCGAACGCCGGGACAGGGTACGACGAGCAGTACTTC